The 4 T cell receptor beta chains below come from one sample, sequenced in a study of graft-versus-host responses after intestinal transplantation. Generated by immunoSEQ multiplex PCR, the TCRdb table keeps only in-frame clones and is missing some. This repertoire shows roughly 50,000 clones, about 89% found once; its top ten account for less than 6%. Sequences were derived from PBMCs, sampled 662 days after intestinal transplant. All receptors come from a human patient who received an intestinal transplant, so some T cells may come from the graft donor.

V usage is TRBV6-5 and J usage is TRBJ2-7; D is possibly TRBD1 (5 bases). This CDR3 spans 15 amino acids. Trimming cost V 8 bases and J 6 bases, with 23 bases left between them. Germline CDR1 is MNHEY and CDR2 is SVGAGI. The CDR3 coding sequence is TGTGCCAGCGCCTCTTTGGGGCGACTCTCCGGCGAGCAGTACTTC. This codes for CASASLGRLSGEQYF.

This chain joins TRBV5-1 and TRBJ1-1, with 9 bases aligning to TRBD1. CDR1 and CDR2 (germline): SGHRS, YFSETQ. Trimming removed 3 bases from V and 6 bases from J; junction bases left unmatched: 6. The CDR3 loop spans 14 amino acids. The CDR3 sequence: CASSWGQGSAEAFF. The CDR3 DNA reads TGCGCCAGCAGCTGGGGACAGGGTTCGGCTGAAGCTTTCTTT.

This chain uses TRBV18 with TRBJ1-3, with unresolved D. From germline, CDR1 is KGHSH and CDR2 LQKENI. V lost 4 bases and J 0 bases, leaving 16 bases between the germline ends. The CDR3 has 17 residues. The DNA of the CDR3 is TGTGCCAGCTCACTGTCAACTGTACCCGACTCTGGAAACACCATATATTTT. It codes for CASSLSTVPDSGNTIYF.

The gene calls are TRBV5-1 and TRBJ2-5, with D perhaps TRBD1 or TRBD2 (5 bases each). The CDR3 totals 14 residues. Between the trimmed V and J ends, which lost 4 bases and 2 bases, there was a span of 12 bases. CDR1 is SGHRS and CDR2 is YFSETQ in the germline V gene. This CDR3 is CASSPGTEQETQYF. In DNA form, the CDR3 reads TGCGCCAGCAGCCCCGGGACGGAGCAAGAGACCCAGTACTTC.